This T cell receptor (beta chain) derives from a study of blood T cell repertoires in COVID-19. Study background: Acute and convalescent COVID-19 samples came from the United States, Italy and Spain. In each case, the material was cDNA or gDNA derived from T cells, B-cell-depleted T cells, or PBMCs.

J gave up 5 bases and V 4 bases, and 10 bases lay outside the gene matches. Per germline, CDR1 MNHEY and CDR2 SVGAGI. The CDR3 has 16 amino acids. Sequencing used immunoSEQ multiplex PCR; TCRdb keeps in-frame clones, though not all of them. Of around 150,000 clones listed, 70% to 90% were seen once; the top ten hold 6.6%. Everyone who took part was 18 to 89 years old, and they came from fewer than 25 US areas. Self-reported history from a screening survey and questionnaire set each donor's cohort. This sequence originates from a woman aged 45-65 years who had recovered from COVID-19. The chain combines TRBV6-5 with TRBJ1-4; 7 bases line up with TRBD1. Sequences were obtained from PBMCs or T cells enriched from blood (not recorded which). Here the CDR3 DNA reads TGTGCCAGCAGTTCGCAGGGGGGCGGCTCAAATGAAAAACTGTTTTTT. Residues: CASSSQGGGSNEKLFF.